Presented here are 20 T cell receptor beta chains from one specimen sequenced in a study of blood T cell repertoires in COVID-19. Some clones are missing from TCRdb's copy, which holds only in-frame ones; the method was immunoSEQ multiplex PCR. This repertoire shows tens of thousands of clones, 86% found once; its top ten account for around 23%. The sequenced sample consisted of peripheral blood. The receptors come from an elderly woman with acute or convalescent COVID-19.

This clone was counted only a few times. This chain joins TRBV4-2 and TRBJ1-5, with 7 bases lining up with TRBD1. CDR1 is LGHNA, CDR2 YNFKEQ, per germline. V trimming: 0 bases; J trimming: 6 bases; junction bases outside the gene matches: 8. This CDR3 has 16 amino acids. CDR3 residues: CASSQDPTGSGQPQHF. CDR3 nucleotides: TGTGCCAGCAGCCAAGACCCGACAGGGTCAGGTCAGCCCCAGCATTTT.

CDR3 nucleotide sequence: TGTGCCAGCAGCAAACCCGGACAGCCACCATATGGCTACACCTTC. Protein: CASSKPGQPPYGYTF. The rearrangement joins TRBV21-1 to TRBJ1-2; no DNA check was done on the table's D call, TRBD1. TRBV21-1 constitutes a pseudogene. This CDR3 is built from 15 residues.

V is TRBV4-2 and J is TRBJ1-1, with 7 bases matching TRBD1. J gave up 2 bases and V 4 bases, and 4 bases lay outside the gene matches. Germline values: CDR1 LGHNA, CDR2 YNFKEQ. The CDR3 has 14 amino acids. The CDR3 here is CASSRGQINTEAFF. DNA for the CDR3: TGTGCCAGCAGCCGGGGACAGATAAACACTGAAGCTTTCTTT.

The chain is built from TRBV19 and TRBJ2-2; 8 bases map to TRBD1. The length of the CDR3 is 15 residues. The V gene's germline CDR1 is LNHDA and CDR2 SQIVND (reference sequence). The V gene end was trimmed by 5 bases and the J gene end by 3 bases; junction bases not matched to a gene: 5. The CDR3, as DNA: TGTGCCAGTAGTCAGGGGACAGGTTACACCGGGGAGCTGTTTTTT. This gives the protein CASSQGTGYTGELFF.

V is TRBV12-5 and J is TRBJ2-2; 10 nucleotides agree with TRBD1. Trimming took 4 bases from V and 5 from J; bases not matched to a gene: 22. This CDR3 spans 21 amino acids. The germline V gene has CDR1 LGHNT and CDR2 FRNRAP. This chain's CDR3 is CASGSSIPTNRDRGPTGELFF. CDR3 in DNA: TGTGCTAGTGGTTCCTCAATTCCAACAAACCGGGACAGGGGTCCTACCGGGGAGCTGTTTTTT.

This chain connects TRBV2 to TRBJ1-5; 11 nucleotides agree with TRBD1. Per the germline V gene, CDR1 is SNHLY and CDR2 is FYNNEI. J was trimmed by 3 bases and V by 5 bases; bases with no gene match: 21. The CDR3 covers 21 residues. DNA for the CDR3: TGTGCCAGCAGTCCCGAAATCGGAGGGACAGGGGGTGCCGGGGACAATCAGCCCCAGCATTTT. Amino acid sequence: CASSPEIGGTGGAGDNQPQHF.

J is TRBJ2-7 and V is TRBV21-1; no check of the table's D call, TRBD2, against the DNA was made. TRBV21-1 is given as a pseudogene. The CDR3 covers 13 residues. The CDR3: CASKRLAGIGQYV. The CDR3 bases are TGTGCCAGCAAAAGGCTAGCGGGAATTGGGCAGTACGTC.

The chain couples TRBV19 to TRBJ1-1, with D maybe TRBD1 (5 bases). CDR3 length: 13 amino acids. Germline loops: CDR1 LNHDA, CDR2 SQIVND (reference sequence). Trimming stripped 4 bases from V and 5 bases from J, with 11 bases between. The CDR3 sequence is CASSTGRETEAFF. CDR3 sequence (DNA): TGTGCCAGTAGTACAGGGAGGGAGACTGAAGCTTTCTTT. The complete variable domain, with remaining parts taken from reference TRBV19 and TRBJ1-1, reads DGGITQSPKYLFRKEGQNVTLSCEQNLNHDAMYWYRQDPGQGLRLIYYSQIVNDFQKGDIAEGYSVSREKKESFPLTVTSAQKNPTAFYLCASSTGRETEAFFGQGTRLTVV.

This sequence joins TRBV6-6 and TRBJ2-1, with D perhaps TRBD2 (6 bases). The germline V gene encodes CDR1 MNHNY and CDR2 SVGAGI (reference sequence). Trimming removed 2 bases from V and 9 bases from J, with 14 bases in between. The CDR3 is 14 residues long. CDR3: CASSYPAAGIEQFF. The CDR3 DNA is TGTGCCAGCAGTTACCCAGCCGCGGGAATTGAGCAGTTCTTC.

V gene TRBV19 combines with J gene TRBJ1-4, with D maybe TRBD1 (5 bases). The CDR3 has 15 residues. Germline V lookup: CDR1 LNHDA, CDR2 SQIVND (reference sequence). The ends were cut back, 8 bases at V and 4 bases at J, with 17 bases in the middle. DNA of the CDR3: TGTGCCAGTGGGTCCGCAGGGTCTATTAATGAAAAACTGTTTTTT. This encodes CASGSAGSINEKLFF.

The chain joins TRBV12-3 or TRBV12-4 to TRBJ1-3; D is unresolved. The CDR3 loop spans 13 amino acids. Trimming pared 10 bases from V and 0 bases from J, leaving 10 bases between. The CDR3 sequence: CATGSYSGNTIYF. Written as DNA, the CDR3 is TGTGCCACCGGGAGTTACTCTGGAAACACCATATATTTT.

The chain uses TRBV6-4 and TRBJ2-7; weak D call: TRBD2 (5 bases). This CDR3 is built from 15 residues. CDR1 and CDR2 from the germline V gene are MRHNA and SNTAGT. Trimming removed 4 bases at V and 6 bases at J, with 19 bases between. DNA for the CDR3: TGTGCCAGCAGTGTCAGCCCCGGGGAAGTGGGCGAGCAGTACTTC. Translated, it gives CASSVSPGEVGEQYF.

This clone was seen just once. The genes are TRBV11-2 and TRBJ1-6; D possibly corresponds to TRBD1 (5 bases). The CDR3 has 16 residues. Germline CDR1 and CDR2: SGHAT and FQNNGV. V lost 2 bases to trimming and J lost 7 bases, with 15 bases between them. CDR3 region: CASSLRTSAGNSPLHF. The CDR3 DNA sequence: TGTGCCAGCAGCTTAAGGACGTCAGCAGGGAATTCACCCCTCCACTTT.

The chain recombines TRBV2 with TRBJ2-1, with D possibly matching TRBD2 (6 bases). The V end lost 0 bases, the J end lost 1 base, and 7 bases lay between the germline ends. There are 15 residues in the CDR3. Looked up from germline, CDR1 is SNHLY and CDR2 is FYNNEI. CDR3 nucleotides: TGTGCCAGCAGTGAAGCGGGAGGTTCCTACAATGAGCAGTTCTTC. This sequence encodes CASSEAGGSYNEQFF.

The sample holds one count of this clone. This sequence joins TRBV6-2 or TRBV6-3 and TRBJ1-5; D may be TRBD1 (6 bases). Germline loops: CDR1 MNHEY, CDR2 SVGEGT. Trimming shortened V by 5 bases and J by 1 base, and 21 bases separated the two germline ends. This CDR3 spans 18 amino acids. The CDR3 bases are TGTGCCAGCAGTGCCCGCCGATCTGGGGGCCTGAGCAATCAGCCCCAGCATTTT. Translated: CASSARRSGGLSNQPQHF.

In its sample, this clone was seen once. The V gene is TRBV5-1, the J gene TRBJ1-3; 12 nucleotides align to TRBD1. The CDR3 consists of 19 residues. The germline V gene has CDR1 SGHRS and CDR2 YFSETQ. With V trimmed by 3 bases and J by 0 bases, 10 bases remained unmatched. CDR3 DNA: TGCGCCAGCAGCTCGACCGGGACAGGGGGCCGGCTCTCTGGAAACACCATATATTTT. Protein: CASSSTGTGGRLSGNTIYF.

The chain uses TRBV20-1 and TRBJ1-2; D ambiguous. V was trimmed by 3 bases and J by 5 bases, leaving 10 bases between them. CDR1 is DFQATT and CDR2 is SNEGSKA in the germline V gene (reference sequence). The CDR3 has 12 residues. The CDR3 nucleotides are TGCAGTGCTAGTAGTCAGGCATATGGCTACACCTTC. This encodes CSASSQAYGYTF.

The gene calls are TRBV18 and TRBJ2-1; 11 bases fit TRBD2. CDR3 length: 18 amino acids. The V and J ends lost 2 bases and 8 bases, in that order; junction bases with no gene match: 14. The germline V gene has CDR1 KGHSH and CDR2 LQKENI. The CDR3 is CASSPRTSGGYRGDEQFF. The CDR3 coding sequence is TGTGCCAGCTCACCAAGAACTAGCGGGGGATACCGGGGTGATGAGCAGTTCTTC.

This clone showed up just once. The rearrangement joins TRBV7-9 to TRBJ2-3, with D maybe TRBD1 (6 bases). V was clipped by 7 bases and J by 2 bases, with 19 bases between them. This CDR3 has 16 amino acids. Germline assignment: CDR1 SEHNR and CDR2 FQNEAQ (reference sequence). The CDR3 sequence: CASNLDRIPNTDTQYF. The DNA of the CDR3 is TGTGCCAGCAACCTAGACAGGATCCCAAACACAGATACGCAGTATTTT.

In DNA, the CDR3 is TGCAGCGTTGGTGAGGGGGCGACGAACGAGCAGTACTTC. This encodes CSVGEGATNEQYF. The V call is TRBV29-1, the J call TRBJ2-7; 7 nucleotides agree with TRBD1. CDR1 and CDR2 from the germline V gene are SQVTM and ANQGSEA. Losses at the gene ends were 4 bases for V and 5 bases for J; bases not matched to a gene: 8. The CDR3 covers 13 residues.